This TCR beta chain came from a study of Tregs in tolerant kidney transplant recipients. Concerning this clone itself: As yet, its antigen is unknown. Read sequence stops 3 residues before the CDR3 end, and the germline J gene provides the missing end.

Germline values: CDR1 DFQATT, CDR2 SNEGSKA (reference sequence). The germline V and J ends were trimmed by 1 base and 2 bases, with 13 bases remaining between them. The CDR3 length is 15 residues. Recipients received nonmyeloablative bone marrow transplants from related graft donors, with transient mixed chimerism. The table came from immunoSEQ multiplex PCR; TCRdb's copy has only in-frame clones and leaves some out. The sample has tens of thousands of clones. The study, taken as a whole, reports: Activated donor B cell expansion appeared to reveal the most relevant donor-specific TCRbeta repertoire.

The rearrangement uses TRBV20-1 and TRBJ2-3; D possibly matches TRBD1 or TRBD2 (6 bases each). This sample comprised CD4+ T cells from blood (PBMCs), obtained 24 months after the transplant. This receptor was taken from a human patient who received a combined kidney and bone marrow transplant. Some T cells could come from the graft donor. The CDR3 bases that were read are TGCAGTGCTAGAGGGGGGCGGGATCTCACAGATACG. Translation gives CSARGGRDLTDT. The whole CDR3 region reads CSARGGRDLTDTQYF.